The clone carrying this T cell receptor beta chain was seen just once. The sample originates from a study of shared clonotypes between healthy human individuals. Sorted-subset replicate PCR reactions were performed with 200 ng DNA, corresponding to roughly 29,000 T cell genomes. The assay was immunoSEQ multiplex PCR, and TCRdb's table has in-frame clones only and misses some. The data contain over a million clones, approximately 80% of them singletons. CDR3 length equals 14 residues. V was cut by 3 bases and J by 5 bases, with 13 bases left in between. Germline-derived CDR1 and CDR2 are LNHDA and SQIVND (reference sequence).

Material for sequencing was memory CD4+ T cells from PBMCs. Described subset: CD45RA-negative fraction. The chain links TRBV19 to TRBJ1-1, with D perhaps TRBD1 (5 bases). The sequence was obtained from a man between 18 and 29 years old in good health. Some clones in this sample may be carry-over from other donors' samples. The CDR3 DNA reads TGTGCCAGTAGTATTCAGGGCGCATATACTGAAGCTTTCTTT. Protein sequence: CASSIQGAYTEAFF.